A selection of T cell receptor beta chains follows, all from one sample in a study of cytomegalovirus exposure and HLA in healthy donors. TCRdb's copy holds only in-frame clones and misses some; the assay was immunoSEQ multiplex PCR. The repertoire holds around 69,000 clones, with under 96% as singletons. Material: PBMCs. The receptors were sampled from a woman aged 18-30 years in good health and CMV-seropositive. Each CDR3 is given with its conserved first and last residue. Fields, in order: V gene, clone size, D gene, J gene, CDR3 DNA, CDR3 protein. D genes are given only for firm matches. The listing skips clone size in some rows; elsewhere it reads once, few, many or a size class.

TRBV6-1,once,.,TRBJ2-1,TGTGCCAGCAACCGACAGGCCGCCTACAATGAGCAGTTCTTC,CASNRQAAYNEQFF
TRBV28,.,.,TRBJ2-7,TGTGCCAGCAGTCCCCCTTTTGTCTCCTACGAGCAGTACTTC,CASSPPFVSYEQYF
TRBV30,.,.,TRBJ1-1,TGTGCCTGGAGGGGGGGTGACACTGAAGCTTTCTTT,CAWRGGDTEAFF
TRBV4-1,.,.,TRBJ1-5,TGCGCCAGCAGCCAAGATGCGATCTCCAATCAGCCCCAGCATTTT,CASSQDAISNQPQHF
TRBV10-2,.,TRBD1,TRBJ1-2,TGCGCCAGCAGGGGGACAGGGCCTATCAACGGCTACACCTTC,CASRGTGPINGYTF
TRBV7-9,once,.,TRBJ1-4,TGTGCCAGCAGCCTAGCCGGGACTAATGAAAAACTGTTTTTT,CASSLAGTNEKLFF
TRBV9,.,TRBD1,TRBJ1-5,TGTGCCAGCAGCGCTACAGGGGGCTCGAATCAGCCCCAGCATTTT,CASSATGGSNQPQHF
TRBV28,once,.,TRBJ2-1,TGTGCCAGCAGTTCCCTCGAGGCCGGTGAGCAGTTCTTC,CASSSLEAGEQFF
TRBV6-5,.,TRBD1,TRBJ2-3,TGTGCCAGCCGGGACAGGGACACAGATACGCAGTATTTT,CASRDRDTDTQYF
TRBV7-6,.,TRBD2,TRBJ2-7,TGTGCCAGCAGCCTGGGATCCGGGACTAGCGGGAGAAGGTACGAGCAGTACTTC,CASSLGSGTSGRRYEQYF
TRBV6-5,.,TRBD2,TRBJ2-1,TGTGCCAGCACGACTAGCGGGGACCCTAATGAGCAGTTCTTC,CASTTSGDPNEQFF
TRBV29-1,.,.,TRBJ2-3,TGCAGCGTTGTAAGCGGGAGCACAGATACGCAGTATTTT,CSVVSGSTDTQYF
TRBV6-5,.,TRBD1,TRBJ2-7,TGTGCCAGCAGCCCGGAGAGACAGGGGTACGAGCAGTACTTC,CASSPERQGYEQYF
TRBV7-9,.,TRBD2,TRBJ2-2,TGTGCCAGCAGCTCGCTAGCGGCTGGGGAGCTGTTTTTT,CASSSLAAGELFF
TRBV7-8,.,.,TRBJ2-2,TGTGCCAGCAGCTTAAGATCCCTAGTGAACACCGGGGAGCTGTTTTTT,CASSLRSLVNTGELFF
TRBV4-3,.,.,TRBJ2-7,TGCGCCAGCAGCCAAGAGGCACTACTCCACTACGAGCAGTACTTC,CASSQEALLHYEQYF
TRBV7-9,.,TRBD1,TRBJ1-4,TGTGCCATTCAGACCGGAACAGGGGGTGAAAAACTGTTTTTT,CAIQTGTGGEKLFF
TRBV7-9,.,TRBD2,TRBJ2-7,TGTGCCAGCAGCCTTACTAGCGGGAGAGCCTACGAGCAGTACTTC,CASSLTSGRAYEQYF
TRBV27,once,TRBD2,TRBJ2-7,TGTGCCAGCAGTATCGGACTAGCGGGAGCCCCCTACGAGCAGTACTTC,CASSIGLAGAPYEQYF
TRBV25-1,.,.,TRBJ2-5,TGTGCCAGCAGTGAATTCAGCGGAACCGACCAAGAGACCCAGTACTTC,CASSEFSGTDQETQYF
TRBV10-3,.,TRBD2,TRBJ2-4,TGTGCCATCAGTGGGGGGAGACTAGCGGTGTGCAAAAACATTCAGTACTTC,CAISGGRLAVCKNIQYF
TRBV7-8,.,TRBD2,TRBJ2-1,TGTGCCAGCAGCTCTCCCGGGACTAGCGGGAGGGGCTACAATGAGCAGTTCTTC,CASSSPGTSGRGYNEQFF
TRBV19,.,TRBD2,TRBJ2-5,TGTGCCAGTAGTATAAAGGGGCGGGAGGGCCTGGTGGAGACCCAGTACTTC,CASSIKGREGLVETQYF
TRBV7-9,.,.,TRBJ1-2,TGTGCCAGCAGCTCTTCAGGATCATATGGCTACACCTTC,CASSSSGSYGYTF
TRBV18,.,TRBD2,TRBJ2-1,TGTGCCAGCTCACCACCCGGACTAGCGGGAGGATACAATGAGCAGTTCTTC,CASSPPGLAGGYNEQFF
TRBV6-5,.,TRBD2,TRBJ2-5,TGTGCCAGCAGCCCCTATGGGGGGGGTGAGACCCAGTACTTC,CASSPYGGGETQYF
TRBV6-5,.,.,TRBJ2-1,TGTGCCAGCAGTTACTCCGACAATGAGCAGTTCTTC,CASSYSDNEQFF
TRBV27,.,.,TRBJ1-2,TGTGCCAGCAGCTTAGGGGAAACGGGGAGGGACGGCTACACCTTC,CASSLGETGRDGYTF
TRBV6-5,.,.,TRBJ2-7,TGTGCCAGCAGTTACAATTGGCGGGGCTCCTACGAGCAGTACTTC,CASSYNWRGSYEQYF
TRBV25-1,.,TRBD1,TRBJ1-2,TGTGCCAGCAGTGCAGGGGGCTGGTATGGCTACACCTTC,CASSAGGWYGYTF
TRBV5-1,.,TRBD2,TRBJ2-1,TGCGCCAGCAGCTTGGATTCTAGCGGGAGGGCCCAGGAGCAGTTCTTC,CASSLDSSGRAQEQFF
TRBV30,.,TRBD1,TRBJ1-2,TGTGCCTGGAGGGGGACAGGGGTGCGAGGAGGCTACACCTTC,CAWRGTGVRGGYTF
TRBV5-6,.,.,TRBJ2-2,TGTGCCAGCAGCTTGTCTGACACGAACACCGGGGAGCTGTTTTTT,CASSLSDTNTGELFF
TRBV6-5,.,.,TRBJ2-7,TGTGCCAGCAGTTACTCGATTTTCAGGGGCGACGAGCAGTACTTC,CASSYSIFRGDEQYF
TRBV18,.,.,TRBJ2-3,TGTGCCAGCTCGCCCTACCCGACAGATACGCAGTATTTT,CASSPYPTDTQYF
TRBV11-3,.,.,TRBJ1-1,TGTGCCAGCAGCTCACTCAGGGAGGTGAACACTGAAGCTTTCTTT,CASSSLREVNTEAFF
TRBV19,few,.,TRBJ2-3,TGTGCCAGTAGTATGGTCACTACGCCTACGCAGTATTTT,CASSMVTTPTQYF
TRBV12-2,.,.,TRBJ2-2,TGTGCAAGTCGTCCCGGACAGGGGGCGGAAACGAACACCGGGGAGCTGTTTTTT,CASRPGQGAETNTGELFF
TRBV19,.,.,TRBJ2-7,TGTGCCAGTAGTATAGGGAGGGGACTTCTCTACGAGCAGTACTTC,CASSIGRGLLYEQYF
TRBV27,.,TRBD2,TRBJ2-5,TGTGCCAGCAGCCTTAGCGGGAGAGGGCCGGAGACCCAGTACTTC,CASSLSGRGPETQYF
TRBV30,.,.,TRBJ2-3,TGTGCCTGGAGCCGGGAACACACAGATACGCAGTATTTT,CAWSREHTDTQYF
TRBV10-1,.,.,TRBJ2-7,TGCGCCAGCGGGGGCGCGGTTCTTTACGAGCAGTACTTC,CASGGAVLYEQYF
TRBV18,.,.,TRBJ2-7,TGTGCCAGCTCACCCATTCCTAGTGGGTTCCACGAGCAGTACTTC,CASSPIPSGFHEQYF
TRBV19,.,.,TRBJ1-1,TGTGCCAGTAGTCCAGGGTGGTTGAACACTGAAGCTTTCTTT,CASSPGWLNTEAFF
TRBV27,.,TRBD2,TRBJ2-1,TGTGCCAGCAGTTTCCTAGCGGGAGAAGGTGAGCAGTTCTTC,CASSFLAGEGEQFF
TRBV5-1,few,TRBD1,TRBJ1-2,TGCGCCAGCAGCTTGGTGGGGACAGGGAAGGTAGGAGGCTATGGCTACACCTTC,CASSLVGTGKVGGYGYTF